The 6 T cell receptor beta chains reported below all come from one sample, sequenced in a study of blood T cells in healthy people across ages. The use of a sample-barcoded 5' primer and a J-beta primer mix characterized a second PCR of roughly 7 to 11 cycles. A single record per CDR3 protein comes from TCRdb applying MiXCR to the 5' RACE reads. The sample lists around 1,000,000 distinct CDR3 sequences; 35% to 40% were seen once. Sequencing was done on a sample of blood. The origin of the receptors is a man aged 18-30 years in good health.

The genes are TRBV6-2 or TRBV6-3 and TRBJ1-1, with 7 bases matching TRBD1. The CDR3 runs 13 residues. Germline V gene lookup returns CDR1 MNHEY and CDR2 SVGEGT. The V segment lost 5 bases and the J segment 6 bases; nucleotides outside the gene matches: 6. Here the CDR3 reads CASSQTGWAEAFF. The CDR3 DNA reads TGTGCCAGCAGTCAGACAGGGTGGGCTGAAGCTTTCTTT.

This clonotype was observed a handful of times. The chain links TRBV10-3 to TRBJ1-1; D unclear. The CDR3 totals 13 residues. The V gene lost 6 bases and the J gene lost 1 base, with 9 bases spanning the gap. The germline V gene encodes CDR1 ENHRY and CDR2 SYGVKD. CDR3 residues: CAISYGGNTEAFF. CDR3 in DNA: TGTGCCATCAGCTACGGTGGGAACACTGAAGCTTTCTTT.

This clonotype was found once. The CDR3 bases are TGCAGTGCTAGAGTGCAGGGCCACGGTTTTAGCAATCAGCCCCAGCATTTT. It specifies CSARVQGHGFSNQPQHF. The gene calls are TRBV20-1 and TRBJ1-5; D might be TRBD1 (5 bases). The V gene lost 1 base and the J gene lost 0 bases, with 16 bases spanning the gap. Germline V lookup: CDR1 DFQATT, CDR2 SNEGSKA (reference sequence). The CDR3 covers 17 residues.

The chain uses TRBV12-3 or TRBV12-4 and TRBJ1-3; no firm D call. The length of the CDR3 is 15 residues. The germline V and J ends were trimmed by 7 bases and 4 bases, with 17 bases remaining between them. CDR3: CASTTRPPGGNTIYF. For the CDR3, the DNA is TGTGCCAGCACCACCAGACCGCCCGGGGGAAACACCATATATTTT.

This clonotype was observed many times. The J gene is TRBJ2-7, the V gene TRBV20-1, with 12 bases that match TRBD1. This CDR3 spans 14 amino acids. Germline loops: CDR1 DFQATT, CDR2 SNEGSKA (reference sequence). Trimming took 8 bases from V and 3 from J; bases not matched to a gene: 8. The CDR3 spells CSTPGTGGVYEQYF. Here the CDR3 DNA reads TGCAGTACCCCCGGGACAGGGGGCGTCTACGAGCAGTACTTC.

The J gene is TRBJ2-3, the V gene TRBV12-3 or TRBV12-4; D is ambiguous. The CDR3 length is 13 residues. V was shortened by 2 bases and J by 15 bases, with 18 bases between the two germline ends. The CDR3 nucleotides read TGTGCCAGCAGTTTACCAAACGCAGATACGGAATATTTT. Protein sequence: CASSLPNADTEYF.